This T cell receptor (beta chain) was retrieved from a study of OX40 agonist ivuxolimab in advanced cancers. Across the whole study: The patients' treatment was ivuxolimab, an agonistic anti-OX40 (CD134) antibody. Ivuxolimab was delivered to patients intravenously every 2 weeks at doses spanning 0.01 to 10 mg/kg. Study-level results: With doses of 0.1 to 3.0 mg/kg, CD4+ and CD8+ blood T cells had undergone clonal expansion by week 6.

Assay: immunoSEQ multiplex PCR; the TCRdb copy retains only in-frame clones and omits some. The repertoire consists of under 70,000 clones, with 80% to 90% occurring once and the leading ten covering approximately 1.1%. The germline CDR1 and CDR2 sequences are SGHVS and FQNEAQ. The V segment lost 6 bases and the J segment 4 bases; nucleotides outside the gene matches: 6. The CDR3 is 14 residues long. About this clone itself: Antigen unknown.

The TCR comes from an adult with an advanced solid tumor such as melanoma, head and neck, liver or kidney cancer. This sequence joins TRBV7-8 and TRBJ1-2; 9 bases line up with TRBD1. The sample consisted of CD4+ or CD8+ T cells sorted from blood, taken in a trial of the OX40 agonist ivuxolimab. CDR3 nucleotides: TGTGCCAGCAGTCTCGACAGGGGGACCTATGGCTACACCTTC. It is translated as CASSLDRGTYGYTF.